The 8 T cell receptor beta chains below all came from one sample that was sequenced in a study of cytomegalovirus exposure and HLA in healthy donors. Both 60 Vbeta primers and 13 Jbeta primers went into the PCR. Profiling relied on immunoSEQ multiplex PCR, and the TCRdb table lists in-frame clones only, not all of them. There are under 200,000 clones in the sample; almost 80% occur only once, and 11% to 15% lies in the top ten. The sample was PBMCs. These receptors all come from a man aged 50 or older in good health and CMV-seropositive.

The chain recombines TRBV6-6 with TRBJ1-1, with D unresolved. There are 14 residues in the CDR3. Trimming removed 5 bases from V and 1 base from J, with 11 bases in between. Germline V gene lookup returns CDR1 MNHNY and CDR2 SVGAGI (reference sequence). CDR3 in DNA: TGTGCCAGCAGTGGGATCCGGGAGAACACTGAAGCTTTCTTT. Its translation: CASSGIRENTEAFF.

This clone was found once. The rearrangement links TRBV30 to TRBJ2-5; 10 bases are shared with TRBD1. The end of the DNA aligns better with TRBJ2-7, so the J call may be wrong. The CDR3 extends over 14 amino acids. The V gene's germline CDR1 is GTSNPN and CDR2 SVGIG (reference sequence). The CDR3 loop is CAWSTGTGVYEQYF. CDR3 coding DNA: TGTGCCTGGAGTACCGGGACAGGGGTCTACGAGCAGTACTTC.

The genes are TRBV14 and TRBJ1-2; possibly TRBD1 for D (6 bases). V lost 4 bases to trimming and J lost 2 bases, with 11 bases between them. The CDR3 is made up of 14 amino acids. Germline loops: CDR1 SGHDN, CDR2 FVKESK. The CDR3 loop reads CASSLTDRNYGYTF. CDR3 DNA sequence: TGTGCCAGCAGCCTAACCGACAGGAACTATGGCTACACCTTC.

The rearrangement uses TRBV15 and TRBJ1-5, with D uncertain. This CDR3 has 15 amino acids. Trimming removed 5 bases from V and 0 bases from J, with 11 bases in between. Germline V gene lookup returns CDR1 LNHNV and CDR2 YYDKDF (reference sequence). CDR3 sequence (DNA): TGTGCCACCAGCCGTGGAGGTGGTAGCAATCAGCCCCAGCATTTT. This codes for CATSRGGGSNQPQHF. The full variable domain, rest sourced from reference TRBV15 and TRBJ1-5, is DAMVIQNPRYQVTQFGKPVTLSCSQTLNHNVMYWYQQKSSQAPKLLFHYYDKDFNNEADTPDNFQSRRPNTSFCFLDIRSPGLGDTAMYLCATSRGGGSNQPQHFGDGTRLSIL.

The chain carries TRBV28 and TRBJ1-1; D is unresolved. This CDR3 spans 13 amino acids. Germline assignment: CDR1 MDHEN and CDR2 SYDVKM. V lost 6 bases and J 5 bases, leaving 13 bases between the germline ends. CDR3 nucleotides: TGTGCCAGCAGCCGGACTCTCTCTACTGAAGCTTTCTTT. Its protein product is CASSRTLSTEAFF.

This clone has just one count. The genes are TRBV29-1 and TRBJ1-2; D unresolved. Germline V gene lookup returns CDR1 SQVTM and CDR2 ANQGSEA. This CDR3 spans 11 amino acids. Trimming took 3 bases from V and 4 from J, leaving 6 bases between them. The CDR3 reads CSVDEGYGYTF. CDR3 bases: TGCAGCGTTGATGAGGGCTATGGCTACACCTTC.

This clone appeared a single time. V usage is TRBV2 and J usage is TRBJ1-5, with 8 nucleotides matching TRBD1. CDR3 length equals 15 residues. J gave up 2 bases and V 2 bases, and 2 bases lay outside the gene matches. Germline values: CDR1 SNHLY, CDR2 FYNNEI. DNA for the CDR3: TGTGCCAGCAGTGAAACAGGGGGAGGCAATCAGCCCCAGCATTTT. Its protein is CASSETGGGNQPQHF.

The chain employs TRBV6-5 and TRBJ1-1; 8 positions agree with TRBD1. J was trimmed by 7 bases and V by 6 bases; bases with no gene match: 10. This CDR3 region has 14 residues. Per the germline V gene, CDR1 is MNHEY and CDR2 is SVGAGI. CDR3 DNA: TGTGCCAGCAGCCTTGACAGGGGTAAGGGTGAAGCTTTCTTT. It encodes CASSLDRGKGEAFF.